This T cell receptor beta chain comes out of a study of blood T cells in healthy people across ages. Russia was home to the donors, healthy Caucasian individuals aged about 6 to 90. Findings and limits, study-wide: Higher diversity and more naive CD4+ cells were features of long-lived donors, compared to aged donors.

Primers used in a second PCR of roughly 6 to 11 cycles were a sample-barcoded 5' primer and a J-beta primer mix. A 12-random-nucleotide template-switch adaptor tagged each cDNA molecule. Any given sample supplied a minimum of 3 million CDR3-containing paired-end reads. TCRdb recomputed calls from the 5' RACE reads with MiXCR, one row per CDR3 protein. The sample holds 1,500,000 or so distinct CDR3 sequences; approximately 43% are singletons and the top ten take roughly 3.7%. The V gene's germline CDR1 is SGDLS and CDR2 YYNGEE. This CDR3 is built from 12 residues. V lost 3 bases, J lost 7 bases, and 8 bases lay in between. To note about this clonotype: What it binds is not known.

Sample: blood. The clonotype was recovered from a woman aged 18-29 years in good health. This chain joins TRBV9 and TRBJ2-1; D may correspond to TRBD1 or TRBD2 (6 bases each). The CDR3 region has the DNA TGTGCCAGCAGCGGGGGGGCGAATGAGCAGTTCTTC. Translating gives CASSGGANEQFF.